The 27 T cell receptor beta chains below were found in one sample sequenced in a study of blood T cells in healthy people across ages. Next came a second PCR, run for about 7 to 12 cycles, which used a sample-barcoded 5' primer along with a J-beta primer mix. Each CDR3 protein gets one entry after TCRdb re-called the 5' RACE reads with MiXCR. This table has roughly 730,000 distinct CDR3 sequences, about 56% appearing once. The sequencing sample was made of blood. These receptors were taken from a man aged 40-55 years in good health.

The rearrangement links TRBV10-3 to TRBJ2-1; either TRBD1 or TRBD2 may fit D (5 bases each). The V and J ends lost 5 bases and 9 bases respectively, with 8 bases between them. The CDR3 runs to 11 residues. The germline V gene has CDR1 ENHRY and CDR2 SYGVKD. The CDR3 nucleotides are TGTGCCATCAGTCCGGGACCTGAGCAGTTCTTC. As protein: CAISPGPEQFF.

With regard to this clonotype: A junction boundary mismatches the germline segment, possibly from a read error. The rearrangement uses TRBV6-1 and TRBJ2-7; possibly TRBD1 for D (6 bases). CDR3 size: 14 residues. From germline, CDR1 is MNHNS and CDR2 SASEGT. The CDR3 protein is CVSKRGRTEHEQYF. In DNA, the CDR3 is TGTGTCAGCAAGAGGGGTAGGACAGAACACGAGCAGTACTTC.

There are a few counts of this clonotype. V usage is TRBV7-2 and J usage is TRBJ2-5, with a tentative D call TRBD2 (5 bases). Germline CDR1 SGHTA, CDR2 FQGNSA. V was pared by 4 bases and J by 3 bases, with 21 bases between. The length of the CDR3 is 17 residues. This CDR3 reads CASSSPGLRTLKETQYF. CDR3 nucleotide sequence: TGTGCCAGCAGCTCGCCCGGCCTAAGGACTCTAAAAGAGACCCAGTACTTC.

The chain has TRBV27 and TRBJ1-2; maybe TRBD1 (6 bases). CDR3 length: 14 residues. The V end was cut by 4 bases, the J end by 6 bases, with 15 bases between. Germline V gene lookup returns CDR1 MNHEY and CDR2 SMNVEV (reference sequence). The CDR3 spells CASSSGGLMNGYTF. The CDR3, as DNA: TGTGCCAGCAGTTCTGGGGGGCTGATGAATGGCTACACCTTC.

This clonotype was seen a few times. V and J are TRBV6-2 or TRBV6-3 and TRBJ1-2; no firm D call. Per germline, CDR1 MNHEY and CDR2 SVGEGT. CDR3 length equals 13 residues. V was cut by 6 bases and J by 4 bases, with 12 bases left in between. In nucleotides, the CDR3 is TGTGCCAGCAGAAGTGACGGCAGCTATGGCTACACCTTC. Its translation: CASRSDGSYGYTF.

This clonotype was found a few times. V and J are TRBV7-9 and TRBJ1-2; D gene unclear. In germline, CDR1 is SEHNR, CDR2 FQNEAQ (reference sequence). This CDR3 has 14 amino acids. The V end lost 0 bases, the J end lost 1 base, and 6 bases lay between the germline ends. The CDR3, as DNA: TGTGCCAGCAGCTTAGCGTTGCGTAACTATGGCTACACCTTC. Its translation: CASSLALRNYGYTF.

A word on this clonotype: At one end the junction does not follow the germline gene, possibly because of a read error. CDR3 protein: CASSLLSGSYNEQFF. The CDR3 bases are TGTGCCAGTAGCTTACTGAGCGGTTCTTACAATGAGCAGTTCTTC. The rearrangement uses TRBV7-2 and TRBJ2-1; D perhaps matches TRBD2 (5 bases). Germline V lookup: CDR1 SGHTA, CDR2 FQGNSA. The CDR3 is made up of 15 amino acids.

This clonotype was seen ten or more times. This rearrangement joins TRBV25-1 to TRBJ2-5; unclear D gene. V shed 4 bases and J shed 0 bases, with 3 bases lying between them. The CDR3 spans 12 residues. CDR1 is MGHDK, CDR2 SYGVNS, per germline. CDR3 nucleotide sequence: TGTGCCAGCAGTGGAAACCAAGAGACCCAGTACTTC. It yields the protein CASSGNQETQYF. Together with reference TRBV25-1 and TRBJ2-5, the CDR3 gives the full variable domain: EADIYQTPRYLVIGTGKKITLECSQTMGHDKMYWYQQDPGMELHLIHYSYGVNSTEKGDLSSESTVSRIRTEHFPLTLESARPSHTSQYLCASSGNQETQYFGPGTRLLVL.

This chain uses TRBV20-1 with TRBJ2-5; D is unresolved. The CDR3 loop spans 13 amino acids. Trimming removed 3 bases from V and 5 bases from J, with 13 bases in between. Germline V gene lookup returns CDR1 DFQATT and CDR2 SNEGSKA (reference sequence). The chain's CDR3 is CSARNVGKETQYF. In DNA form, the CDR3 reads TGCAGTGCTAGGAACGTGGGGAAGGAGACCCAGTACTTC.

This clonotype was counted between two and nine times. The chain carries TRBV7-2 and TRBJ1-2; 7 bases are a match to TRBD1. The trim removed 1 base at V and 2 bases at J, leaving 4 bases unmatched. This CDR3 is built from 15 residues. CDR1 and CDR2 from the germline V gene are SGHTA and FQGNSA. In DNA form, the CDR3 reads TGTGCCAGCAGCTTAGTAACAGGGGAAAACTATGGCTACACCTTC. Its translation: CASSLVTGENYGYTF.

This CDR3 is CASGGYPPEQYF. CDR3 nucleotide sequence: TGTGCCAGCGGGGGGTACCCACCCGAGCAGTACTTC. The chain combines TRBV28 with TRBJ2-5; the D gene is possibly TRBD2 (6 bases). The J call may be in error: the DNA end matches TRBJ2-7 better. Germline loops: CDR1 MDHEN, CDR2 SYDVKM. This CDR3 contains 12 residues.

This clonotype occurred a few times. The chain uses TRBV7-9 and TRBJ1-4; D is perhaps TRBD1 (5 bases). The CDR3 runs to 14 residues. Germline values: CDR1 SEHNR, CDR2 FQNEAQ (reference sequence). V gave up 5 bases and J gave up 8 bases, with 15 bases separating them. CDR3 nucleotide sequence: TGTGCCAGCAGCCCGGGACGGTCAGCAGAAAAACTGTTTTTT. Translation gives CASSPGRSAEKLFF.

This clonotype was counted only a few times. V is TRBV29-1 and J is TRBJ1-4, with 8 bases that match TRBD1. Trimming at V came to 6 bases and at J to 5 bases, leaving 11 bases not matched to a gene. Germline CDR1 reads SQVTM; CDR2 reads ANQGSEA. The CDR3 is made up of 15 amino acids. CDR3 coding DNA: TGCAGCGTGGAACTCACAGGGGGTAGGAATGAAAAACTGTTTTTT. Translation: CSVELTGGRNEKLFF.

This clonotype was seen ten or more times. The chain couples TRBV14 to TRBJ2-1, with 11 bases fitting TRBD2. V was pared by 4 bases and J by 9 bases, with 8 bases of the junction left unmatched. CDR3 length equals 15 residues. Germline V lookup: CDR1 SGHDN, CDR2 FVKESK. The CDR3, as DNA: TGTGCCAGCAGCCCGCTAGCGGGAGGCCCCGGTGAGCAGTTCTTC. Amino acid sequence: CASSPLAGGPGEQFF. Together with reference TRBV14 and TRBJ2-1, the CDR3 gives the full variable domain: EAGVTQFPSHSVIEKGQTVTLRCDPISGHDNLYWYRRVMGKEIKFLLHFVKESKQDESGMPNNRFLAERTGGTYSTLKVQPAELEDSGVYFCASSPLAGGPGEQFFGPGTRLTVL.

The gene calls are TRBV12-5 and TRBJ2-7; D could derive from TRBD1 or TRBD2 (5 bases each). The J call may be wrong; the DNA end is better matched by TRBJ2-4. CDR3 length: 14 residues. Germline V lookup: CDR1 LGHNT, CDR2 FRNRAP. The CDR3 DNA is TGTGCTAGTGGTCCCCAGAGGGGCATAAACATTCAGTACTTC. This encodes CASGPQRGINIQYF.

The rearrangement links TRBV10-3 to TRBJ2-2; TRBD1 matches at 10 bases. After removal of 4 bases from V and 4 bases from J, the junction contained 3 bases not matched to a gene. The CDR3 covers 15 residues. Germline V gene lookup returns CDR1 ENHRY and CDR2 SYGVKD. The CDR3 DNA reads as TGTGCCATCAGTGTTCGGACAGGGGGCACCGGGGAGCTGTTTTTT. Translated: CAISVRTGGTGELFF.

The chain carries TRBV12-5 and TRBJ1-2, with D perhaps TRBD1 (5 bases). Trimming cost V 3 bases and J 4 bases, with 15 bases left between them. Germline lookup yields CDR1 LGHNT and CDR2 FRNRAP. The CDR3 has 15 residues. The CDR3 loop reads CASGFGAGLSYGYTF. The DNA of the CDR3 is TGTGCTAGTGGTTTCGGTGCAGGGTTATCCTATGGCTACACCTTC.

The chain carries TRBV24-1 and TRBJ2-1; the D is unclear. V was trimmed by 2 bases and J by 8 bases, leaving 9 bases between them. The CDR3 runs 13 residues. CDR1 and CDR2 (germline): KGHDR, SFDVKD. The CDR3 protein is CATSDYYSYEQFF. The DNA of the CDR3 is TGTGCCACCAGTGATTACTATAGCTATGAGCAGTTCTTC.

J is TRBJ2-2 and V is TRBV14, with D possibly TRBD2 on 5 matching bases. CDR1 is SGHDN and CDR2 is FVKESK in the germline V gene. V lost 1 base and J 6 bases, leaving 6 bases between the germline ends. The CDR3 has 13 amino acids. This chain's CDR3 is CASSQVRAGELFF. The CDR3 nucleotides are TGTGCCAGCAGCCAAGTGCGGGCCGGGGAGCTGTTTTTT.

The rearrangement uses TRBV29-1 and TRBJ2-7; 7 bases agree with TRBD1. The CDR3 runs 14 residues. The J segment lost 5 bases and the V segment lost 4 bases, leaving 11 bases of the junction unmatched. CDR1 is SQVTM, CDR2 ANQGSEA, per germline. In nucleotides, the CDR3 is TGCAGCGTTGGCCCCCATTTTGACAGGGACGAGCAGTACTTC. It specifies CSVGPHFDRDEQYF.

V and J are TRBV5-1 and TRBJ2-3; 7 nucleotides match TRBD2. Germline lookup yields CDR1 SGHRS and CDR2 YFSETQ. The CDR3 spans 16 residues. Trimming at V came to 1 base and at J to 4 bases, leaving 9 bases not matched to a gene. The CDR3 here is CASSLRAGVRSDTQYF. Written as DNA, the CDR3 is TGCGCCAGCAGCTTGCGCGCGGGAGTCCGGTCAGATACGCAGTATTTT.

The CDR3: CASSFSSGTSYEQYF. In nucleotides, the CDR3 is TGTGCCAGCAGCTTTTCCAGCGGGACTTCCTACGAGCAGTACTTC. The rearrangement uses TRBV7-9 and TRBJ2-7, with 7 bases aligning to TRBD2. Germline lookup yields CDR1 SEHNR and CDR2 FQNEAQ (reference sequence). Trimming removed 3 bases from V and 1 base from J; junction bases left unmatched: 6. The CDR3 sequence is 15 residues long.

Points on this clonotype: The germline gene is not matched at one end of the junction; a read error may be the cause. V gene TRBV7-8 combines with J gene TRBJ1-2; D gene unclear. This CDR3 is 14 amino acids long. The germline CDR1 and CDR2 sequences are SGHVS and FQNEAQ. CDR3 sequence reads: CASNLAAAAYGYTF. CDR3 bases: TGTGCCAGCAACTTAGCTGCGGCAGCCTATGGCTACACCTTC. Together with reference TRBV7-8 and TRBJ1-2, the CDR3 gives the full variable domain: GAGVSQSPRYKVAKRGQDVALRCDPISGHVSLFWYQQALGQGPEFLTYFQNEAQLDKSGLPSDRFFAERPEGSVSTLKIQRTQQEDSAVYLCASNLAAAAYGYTFGSGTRLTVV.

For the CDR3, the DNA is TGTGCCAGCACCCCCAGCGGGGCAGCGATCACTGAAGCTTTCTTT. It is translated as CASTPSGAAITEAFF. The chain employs TRBV13 and TRBJ1-1, with D possibly matching TRBD1 (5 bases). Deletions cut 7 bases from V and 4 bases from J, with 19 bases between. From germline, CDR1 is PRHDT and CDR2 FYEKMQ (reference sequence). The CDR3 has 15 amino acids.

V is TRBV20-1 and J is TRBJ1-1; D possibly corresponds to TRBD1 (5 bases). Deletions cut 2 bases from V and 2 bases from J, with 9 bases between. The germline V gene has CDR1 DFQATT and CDR2 SNEGSKA (reference sequence). The CDR3 is 13 residues long. The CDR3 sequence: CSARPGRNTEAFF. The CDR3 region has the DNA TGCAGTGCTAGACCAGGGAGAAACACTGAAGCTTTCTTT.

CDR3 amino acids: CASSQGPRAGHTF. CDR3 DNA sequence: TGTGCCAGCAGCCAGGGACCCCGTGCGGGCCACACCTTC. V usage is TRBV3-1 and J usage is TRBJ1-2; possibly TRBD1 for D (5 bases). This CDR3 region has 13 residues. V dropped 3 bases and J dropped 12 bases, with 17 bases sitting between them. The germline gives CDR1 LGHDT, CDR2 YNNKEL (reference sequence).

The rearrangement joins TRBV15 to TRBJ2-5; D gene uncertain. Trimming removed 0 bases from V and 1 base from J, with 9 bases in between. CDR1 is LNHNV, CDR2 YYDKDF, per germline (reference sequence). The CDR3 totals 15 residues. The CDR3 DNA follows: TGTGCCACCAGCAGAGATAATCCCCTCCAAGAGACCCAGTACTTC. Its translation is CATSRDNPLQETQYF.